These T cell receptor beta chains were read from a single sample in a study of blood T cells in healthy people across ages. MiXCR, applied by TCRdb to the 5' RACE reads, yields one record per CDR3 protein. The data show around 500,000 distinct CDR3 sequences, around half seen once. Sequencing was done on a sample of blood. The receptors originated from an elderly man in good health. The CDR3 runs from the conserved cysteine through the conserved F or W. D genes are given only for firm matches. For some rows the clone size is stated as once, few or many, or as a class when expanded; others skip it.

d_call: TRBD2; clone_size: few; j_call: TRBJ2-3; v_call: TRBV7-2; cdr3_aa: CASSLDIAGDTQYF; cdr3_nt: TGTGCCAGCAGCTTAGATATAGCGGGAGATACGCAGTATTTT
d_call: -; clone_size: many; j_call: TRBJ2-1; v_call: TRBV6-6; cdr3_aa: CASRTQGGTYNEQFF; cdr3_nt: TGTGCCAGCAGAACACAGGGTGGAACCTACAATGAGCAGTTCTTC
d_call: TRBD2; clone_size: few; j_call: TRBJ2-1; v_call: TRBV20-1; cdr3_aa: CSARGGLAGGRVNEQFF; cdr3_nt: TGCAGTGCTAGAGGGGGACTAGCGGGGGGGCGTGTCAATGAGCAGTTCTTC
d_call: TRBD1; clone_size: many; j_call: TRBJ2-7; v_call: TRBV29-1; cdr3_aa: CSVGPGTGAYEQYF; cdr3_nt: TGCAGCGTCGGACCCGGGACAGGGGCCTACGAGCAGTACTTC
d_call: TRBD1; clone_size: few; j_call: TRBJ1-1; v_call: TRBV7-2; cdr3_aa: CASSSGTGHTEAFF; cdr3_nt: TGTGCCAGCAGCTCCGGGACAGGGCATACTGAAGCTTTCTTT
d_call: -; clone_size: many; j_call: TRBJ2-7; v_call: TRBV28; cdr3_aa: CASRVQSSYEQYF; cdr3_nt: TGTGCCAGCAGGGTCCAGAGCTCCTACGAGCAGTACTTC
d_call: TRBD1; clone_size: -; j_call: TRBJ1-2; v_call: TRBV12-3/TRBV12-4; cdr3_aa: CASSSNPGQGFGGYTF; cdr3_nt: TGTGCCAGCAGTTCCAACCCGGGACAGGGGTTTGGTGGCTACACCTTC
d_call: TRBD2; clone_size: few; j_call: TRBJ2-5; v_call: TRBV7-9; cdr3_aa: CASSRRTSGGSEQYF; cdr3_nt: TGTGCCAGCAGCCGACGGACTAGCGGGGGGAGTGAGCAGTACTTC
d_call: -; clone_size: few; j_call: TRBJ2-5; v_call: TRBV5-5; cdr3_aa: CASSLGAGNSGLQETQYF; cdr3_nt: TGTGCCAGCAGCTTGGGGGCAGGAAATAGCGGCCTACAAGAGACCCAGTACTTC
d_call: -; clone_size: -; j_call: TRBJ2-1; v_call: TRBV21-1; cdr3_aa: CASSTIAGVALNEQFF; cdr3_nt: TGTGCCAGCAGCACCATAGCGGGAGTGGCCCTCAATGAGCAGTTCTTC
d_call: -; clone_size: -; j_call: TRBJ2-7; v_call: TRBV28; cdr3_aa: CASSWRGGEQYF; cdr3_nt: TGTGCCAGCAGCTGGCGGGGAGGCGAGCAGTACTTC
d_call: -; clone_size: many; j_call: TRBJ2-7; v_call: TRBV29-1; cdr3_aa: CSVALKVPSYEQYF; cdr3_nt: TGCAGCGTGGCCCTCAAGGTCCCATCCTACGAGCAGTACTTC
d_call: -; clone_size: -; j_call: TRBJ2-7; v_call: TRBV7-7; cdr3_aa: CASSLGGHGLVSYNEQYF; cdr3_nt: TGTGCTAGCAGCTTAGGGGGTCACGGACTGGTCTCCTACAATGAGCAGTACTTC
d_call: TRBD1; clone_size: -; j_call: TRBJ1-2; v_call: TRBV11-2; cdr3_aa: CASSLSQGRGGYTF; cdr3_nt: TGTGCCAGCAGCTTATCACAGGGGCGGGGTGGCTACACCTTC
d_call: TRBD1; clone_size: -; j_call: TRBJ2-5; v_call: TRBV29-1; cdr3_aa: CSVRLGQQETQYF; cdr3_nt: TGCAGCGTCCGCCTGGGACAGCAAGAGACCCAGTACTTC
d_call: TRBD2; clone_size: -; j_call: TRBJ2-4; v_call: TRBV6-2/TRBV6-3; cdr3_aa: CASSLSGGPLLGSQNIQYF; cdr3_nt: TGTGCCAGCAGCCTAAGCGGGGGGCCTCTCCTCGGGAGCCAAAACATTCAGTACTTC
d_call: -; clone_size: -; j_call: TRBJ1-1; v_call: TRBV4-3; cdr3_aa: CASSHPENTEAFF; cdr3_nt: TGCGCCAGCAGCCATCCGGAGAACACTGAAGCTTTCTTT
d_call: TRBD1; clone_size: once; j_call: TRBJ2-1; v_call: TRBV20-1; cdr3_aa: CSVRQGISVDEQFF; cdr3_nt: TGCAGTGTTCGACAGGGGATTTCAGTCGATGAGCAGTTCTTC
d_call: -; clone_size: -; j_call: TRBJ1-6; v_call: TRBV25-1; cdr3_aa: CASSEYNRASPLHF; cdr3_nt: TGTGCCAGCAGTGAATATAACAGGGCTTCACCCCTCCACTTT
d_call: -; clone_size: -; j_call: TRBJ2-1; v_call: TRBV20-1; cdr3_aa: CSARALLGSSYNEKFF; cdr3_nt: TGCAGTGCTAGAGCCTTACTGGGGAGCTCCTACAATGAGAAGTTCTTC
d_call: -; clone_size: few; j_call: TRBJ2-4; v_call: TRBV4-3; cdr3_aa: CASSQDLDRRRQYF; cdr3_nt: TGCGCCAGCAGCCAAGATCTAGACAGACGACGGCAGTACTTC
d_call: -; clone_size: -; j_call: TRBJ2-3; v_call: TRBV29-1; cdr3_aa: CSVGDVASTDTQYF; cdr3_nt: TGCAGCGTTGGGGACGTTGCTAGCACAGATACGCAGTATTTT
d_call: -; clone_size: -; j_call: TRBJ2-7; v_call: TRBV20-1; cdr3_aa: CSARALYEQYF; cdr3_nt: TGCAGTGCTAGGGCCCTCTACGAGCAGTACTTC
d_call: -; clone_size: -; j_call: TRBJ1-6; v_call: TRBV5-5; cdr3_aa: CASSLVSLRDSPLHF; cdr3_nt: TGTGCCAGCAGCTTGGTTAGCCTACGGGATTCACCCCTCCACTTT
d_call: -; clone_size: -; j_call: TRBJ1-6; v_call: TRBV4-1; cdr3_aa: CASSQDGGTVDSPLHF; cdr3_nt: TGCGCCAGCAGCCAAGATGGTGGGACGGTCGATTCACCCCTCCACTTT
d_call: TRBD2; clone_size: -; j_call: TRBJ2-7; v_call: TRBV20-1; cdr3_aa: CRASGSYEQYF; cdr3_nt: TGTAGGGCTAGCGGGAGCTACGAGCAGTACTTC
d_call: -; clone_size: few; j_call: TRBJ2-7; v_call: TRBV27; cdr3_aa: CASSFWDRPYEQYF; cdr3_nt: TGTGCCAGCAGTTTTTGGGACCGCCCCTACGAGCAGTACTTC
d_call: -; clone_size: -; j_call: TRBJ1-4; v_call: TRBV18; cdr3_aa: CASSPSFSEKLFF; cdr3_nt: TGTGCCAGCTCACCATCTTTTAGTGAAAAACTGTTTTTT
d_call: -; clone_size: -; j_call: TRBJ2-7; v_call: TRBV20-1; cdr3_aa: CSADRDTEQYF; cdr3_nt: TGCAGTGCAGACCGGGACACCGAGCAGTACTTC
d_call: TRBD2; clone_size: -; j_call: TRBJ2-3; v_call: TRBV6-6; cdr3_aa: CASSQRGGASTDTQNF; cdr3_nt: TGTGCCAGCAGTCAGCGGGGCGGAGCTAGCACAGATACGCAGAATTTT
d_call: -; clone_size: few; j_call: TRBJ2-7; v_call: TRBV29-1; cdr3_aa: CSAGGQHYEQYF; cdr3_nt: TGCAGCGCCGGGGGACAGCACTACGAGCAGTACTTC
d_call: -; clone_size: -; j_call: TRBJ1-1; v_call: TRBV7-9; cdr3_aa: CASKRSGLRNTEAFF; cdr3_nt: TGTGCCAGCAAGAGGAGCGGCCTCCGCAACACTGAAGCTTTCTTT
d_call: TRBD2; clone_size: -; j_call: TRBJ2-3; v_call: TRBV7-2; cdr3_aa: CASSQRTSGRVTQYF; cdr3_nt: TGTGCCAGCAGTCAAAGGACTAGCGGGAGAGTTACGCAGTATTTT
d_call: -; clone_size: -; j_call: TRBJ2-7; v_call: TRBV10-3; cdr3_aa: CAISGIPIYEQYF; cdr3_nt: TGTGCCATCAGTGGAATCCCGATCTACGAGCAGTACTTC
d_call: TRBD2; clone_size: -; j_call: TRBJ2-5; v_call: TRBV12-3/TRBV12-4; cdr3_aa: CASSSVGLAGETQYF; cdr3_nt: TGTGCCAGCAGTTCCGTGGGGCTAGCGGGAGAGACCCAGTACTTC
d_call: -; clone_size: -; j_call: TRBJ2-1; v_call: TRBV11-2; cdr3_aa: CASSFGREFSNEQFF; cdr3_nt: TGTGCCAGCAGCTTCGGCAGGGAGTTTTCCAATGAGCAGTTCTTC
d_call: TRBD1; clone_size: -; j_call: TRBJ1-2; v_call: TRBV25-1; cdr3_aa: CASSEGTGRISNYGYTF; cdr3_nt: TGTGCCAGCAGTGAGGGGACAGGGCGGATCTCCAACTATGGCTACACCTTC
d_call: -; clone_size: once; j_call: TRBJ2-3; v_call: TRBV6-2/TRBV6-3; cdr3_aa: CASSYSTTSTGTQYF; cdr3_nt: TGTGCCAGCAGTTACTCTACTACTAGCACAGGTACGCAGTATTTT
d_call: -; clone_size: -; j_call: TRBJ2-7; v_call: TRBV20-1; cdr3_aa: CSALGPGGPSYEQYF; cdr3_nt: TGCAGTGCCCTAGGTCCAGGAGGGCCCTCCTACGAGCAGTACTTC
d_call: -; clone_size: few; j_call: TRBJ2-7; v_call: TRBV2; cdr3_aa: CASSITGYEQYF; cdr3_nt: TGTGCCAGCAGTATTACGGGCTACGAGCAGTACTTC
d_call: -; clone_size: -; j_call: TRBJ2-3; v_call: TRBV12-3/TRBV12-4; cdr3_aa: CASSYGTLDTQYF; cdr3_nt: TGTGCCAGCAGTTACGGGACCCTCGATACGCAGTATTTT
d_call: TRBD2; clone_size: few; j_call: TRBJ2-3; v_call: TRBV29-1; cdr3_aa: CSVGREGLRDTQYF; cdr3_nt: TGCAGCGTTGGGCGGGAGGGCCTCAGAGATACGCAGTATTTT
d_call: TRBD1; clone_size: many; j_call: TRBJ2-1; v_call: TRBV4-3; cdr3_aa: CASSQVDRGNEQFF; cdr3_nt: TGCGCCAGCAGCCAGGTAGACAGGGGGAATGAGCAGTTCTTC
d_call: -; clone_size: few; j_call: TRBJ1-5; v_call: TRBV6-1; cdr3_aa: CASSPTQRGANSNQPQHF; cdr3_nt: TGTGCCAGCAGCCCAACCCAGAGGGGCGCAAATAGCAATCAGCCCCAGCATTTT
d_call: TRBD2; clone_size: few; j_call: TRBJ2-7; v_call: TRBV7-9; cdr3_aa: CASTQGVGRYYEQYF; cdr3_nt: TGTGCCAGCACCCAGGGAGTCGGGAGGTATTACGAGCAGTACTTC
d_call: -; clone_size: few; j_call: TRBJ1-6; v_call: TRBV7-2; cdr3_aa: CASSSETANSPLHF; cdr3_nt: TGTGCCAGCAGCTCGGAGACAGCCAATTCACCCCTCCACTTT
d_call: -; clone_size: -; j_call: TRBJ1-4; v_call: TRBV7-3; cdr3_aa: CASSLGGDDEKLFF; cdr3_nt: TGTGCCAGCAGCTTGGGGGGGGACGATGAAAAACTGTTTTTT
d_call: -; clone_size: few; j_call: TRBJ2-4; v_call: TRBV28; cdr3_aa: CASSFSGAGAKNIQYF; cdr3_nt: TGTGCCAGCAGTTTCTCTGGGGCGGGAGCCAAAAACATTCAGTACTTC